The 27 T cell receptor beta chains below come from one sample, sequenced in a study of CD8+CD57+ T cells in acquired aplastic anemia. Investigators profiled TCR beta VDJ and CDR3 from genomic DNA template. TCRdb re-analysed the reads in MiXCR, keeping a single row per CDR3 protein. The profile covers roughly 100,000 distinct CDR3 sequences, with roughly 70% appearing a single time and roughly two thirds taken by the ten largest. It was patients with CD8+CD57+ cell expansion by flow cytometry who were chosen for sequencing. The sequenced sample was sorted CD4+, CD8+, or CD8+CD57+ T cells (not recorded which) from PBMCs. Receptors originate from a human donor with aplastic anemia.

This rearrangement joins TRBV20-1 to TRBJ2-7; D is ambiguous. The CDR3 runs 13 residues. Germline loops: CDR1 DFQATT, CDR2 SNEGSKA (reference sequence). V was shortened by 2 bases and J by 2 bases, with 10 bases between the two germline ends. The CDR3 protein is CSARRDVAYEQYF. The CDR3 region has the DNA TGCAGTGCTAGAAGGGATGTGGCCTACGAGCAGTACTTC.

The gene calls are TRBV2 and TRBJ1-2; 8 nucleotides line up with TRBD1. Trimming at V came to 6 bases and at J to 7 bases, leaving 4 bases not matched to a gene. The CDR3 loop spans 12 amino acids. The germline V gene encodes CDR1 SNHLY and CDR2 FYNNEI. The CDR3 sequence: CASRRTGTGYTF. The CDR3 region has the DNA TGTGCCAGCAGACGGACAGGGACTGGCTACACCTTC.

The J gene is TRBJ2-5, the V gene TRBV20-1; D is ambiguous. Per germline, CDR1 DFQATT and CDR2 SNEGSKA (reference sequence). V was shortened by 2 bases and J by 4 bases, with 11 bases between the two germline ends. This CDR3 has 13 residues. In DNA form, the CDR3 reads TGCAGTGCTAGACCGCTGTTAAGAGAGACCCAGTACTTC. This translates into CSARPLLRETQYF.

Points on this clonotype: At one boundary the junction diverges from the germline segment, which might be a read error. The chain uses TRBV2 and TRBJ2-5; 7 nucleotides match TRBD1. This CDR3 region has 14 residues. CDR1 is SNHLY, CDR2 FYNNEI, per germline. The chain's CDR3 is CATSDLKGAETQYF. The DNA of the CDR3 is TGTGCCACCAGTGATTTAAAGGGGGCCGAGACCCAGTACTTC.

The V and J genes are TRBV29-1 and TRBJ2-3; D ambiguous. The CDR3 sequence is 12 residues long. Germline CDR1 is SQVTM and CDR2 is ANQGSEA. V was shortened by 7 bases and J by 3 bases, with 11 bases between the two germline ends. CDR3 protein: CSALGSTDTQYF. The CDR3 coding sequence is TGCAGCGCCCTCGGTAGTACAGATACGCAGTATTTT.

This clonotype has more than one count but fewer than ten. The chain joins TRBV2 to TRBJ1-6; 9 bases are shared with TRBD1. This CDR3 has 15 residues. From germline, CDR1 is SNHLY and CDR2 FYNNEI. V shed 4 bases, J shed 14 bases, and the junction held 12 bases outside the gene matches. The DNA of the CDR3 is TGTGCCAGCAGTGTAAGACAGGGGGAGTCCCGGACCCTCCACTTT. Amino acids: CASSVRQGESRTLHF. Together with reference TRBV2 and TRBJ1-6, the CDR3 gives the full variable domain: EPEVTQTPSHQVTQMGQEVILRCVPISNHLYFYWYRQILGQKVEFLVSFYNNEISEKSEIFDDQFSVERPDGSNFTLKIRSTKLEDSAMYFCASSVRQGESRTLHFGNGTRLTVT.

The sample holds a few counts of this clonotype. J is TRBJ1-3 and V is TRBV24-1, with D maybe TRBD1 (5 bases). The CDR3 has 15 amino acids. Germline values: CDR1 KGHDR, CDR2 SFDVKD. The V gene lost 4 bases and the J gene lost 2 bases, with 11 bases spanning the gap. The CDR3 sequence: CATSDGRRAGNTIYF. CDR3 bases: TGTGCCACCAGTGACGGGCGCAGGGCTGGAAACACCATATATTTT.

The rearrangement links TRBV24-1 to TRBJ2-1, with no clear D. The CDR3 runs to 12 residues. Germline values: CDR1 KGHDR, CDR2 SFDVKD. Trimming stripped 0 bases from V and 10 bases from J, with 6 bases between. The CDR3 region is CATSDLGKEQFF. CDR3 sequence (DNA): TGTGCCACCAGTGATTTGGGGAAGGAGCAGTTCTTC.

This clonotype was observed a handful of times. The chain links TRBV20-1 to TRBJ2-1; 11 bases align to TRBD2. This CDR3 is 17 amino acids long. The germline V gene encodes CDR1 DFQATT and CDR2 SNEGSKA (reference sequence). Trimming took 3 bases from V and 0 from J; bases not matched to a gene: 7. CDR3 loop: CSASRGLAGISYNEQFF. DNA of the CDR3: TGCAGTGCTAGTCGAGGACTAGCGGGCATCTCCTACAATGAGCAGTTCTTC.

The rearrangement links TRBV19 to TRBJ1-6; D gene ambiguous. The CDR3 sequence is 17 residues long. Germline CDR1 is LNHDA and CDR2 is SQIVND (reference sequence). Trimming pared 0 bases from V and 0 bases from J, leaving 9 bases between. CDR3 protein: CASSIEGSYSYNSPLHF. In DNA, the CDR3 is TGTGCCAGTAGTATAGAGGGATCCTACTCCTATAATTCACCCCTCCACTTT. The complete variable domain, with remaining parts taken from reference TRBV19 and TRBJ1-6, reads DGGITQSPKYLFRKEGQNVTLSCEQNLNHDAMYWYRQDPGQGLRLIYYSQIVNDFQKGDIAEGYSVSREKKESFPLTVTSAQKNPTAFYLCASSIEGSYSYNSPLHFGNGTRLTVT.

This clonotype came up once. The chain couples TRBV2 to TRBJ2-7; TRBD1 might be the D (6 bases). V lost 5 bases and J 2 bases, leaving 16 bases between the germline ends. The germline V gene has CDR1 SNHLY and CDR2 FYNNEI. This CDR3 spans 15 amino acids. This chain's CDR3 is CASSPLPGQTYEQYF. CDR3 in DNA: TGTGCCAGCAGTCCGCTTCCGGGACAAACCTACGAGCAGTACTTC.

J is TRBJ1-5 and V is TRBV2; D gene ambiguous. The V gene lost 6 bases and the J gene lost 1 base, with 4 bases spanning the gap. Germline V gene sequence: CDR1 SNHLY, CDR2 FYNNEI. The CDR3 extends over 12 amino acids. The CDR3 is CASRRSNQPQHF. CDR3 nucleotides: TGTGCCAGCAGGCGGAGCAATCAGCCCCAGCATTTT.

V usage is TRBV20-1 and J usage is TRBJ2-5; D could derive from TRBD1 or TRBD2 (5 bases each). Germline V gene lookup returns CDR1 DFQATT and CDR2 SNEGSKA (reference sequence). The CDR3 is made up of 16 amino acids. The V end lost 3 bases, the J end lost 4 bases, and 21 bases lay between the germline ends. The CDR3 reads CSASPLGDGKGETQYF. Here the CDR3 DNA reads TGCAGTGCTAGCCCACTAGGGGACGGGAAGGGAGAGACCCAGTACTTC.

Points on this clonotype: One end of the junction does not line up with germline, which may come from a read error. The CDR3 DNA reads TGTGCCAGCAGTTTAGGGGATAACTATGGCTACACCTTC. Protein sequence: CASSLGDNYGYTF. This chain connects TRBV7-9 to TRBJ1-2; possibly TRBD1 for D (5 bases). The CDR3 is made up of 13 amino acids. Germline loops: CDR1 SEHNR, CDR2 FQNEAQ (reference sequence).

The J gene is TRBJ2-3, the V gene TRBV15, with D perhaps matching TRBD2 (6 bases). The V end lost 3 bases, the J end lost 4 bases, and 14 bases lay between the germline ends. Germline loops: CDR1 LNHNV, CDR2 YYDKDF (reference sequence). The CDR3 has 15 residues. The CDR3 DNA is TGTGCCACCAGCAGGGGGGGAGAGGTAGCAGATACGCAGTATTTT. This codes for CATSRGGEVADTQYF. Filled out from reference TRBV15 and TRBJ2-3, the complete variable domain reads DAMVIQNPRYQVTQFGKPVTLSCSQTLNHNVMYWYQQKSSQAPKLLFHYYDKDFNNEADTPDNFQSRRPNTSFCFLDIRSPGLGDTAMYLCATSRGGEVADTQYFGPGTRLTVL.

The chain couples TRBV7-3 to TRBJ1-1, with 7 bases that match TRBD1. The V gene's germline CDR1 is SGHTA and CDR2 FQGTGA. The CDR3 runs 11 residues. CDR3 DNA sequence: TGTGCTAGAACAGGGGACACTGAAGCTTTCTTT. This codes for CARTGDTEAFF. Full variable domain (outside the CDR3, taken from reference TRBV7-3 and TRBJ1-1): GAGVSQTPSNKVTEKGKYVELRCDPISGHTALYWYRQSLGQGPEFLIYFQGTGAADDSGLPNDRFFAVRPEGSVSTLKIQRTERGDSAVYLCARTGDTEAFFGQGTRLTVV.

The J gene is TRBJ2-1, the V gene TRBV5-1; D is unresolved. The CDR3 sequence is 14 residues long. Germline lookup yields CDR1 SGHRS and CDR2 YFSETQ. Trimming stripped 3 bases from V and 7 bases from J, with 14 bases between. CDR3 sequence reads: CASSYEPGRNEQFF. CDR3 in DNA: TGCGCCAGCAGCTACGAACCCGGACGGAATGAGCAGTTCTTC.

The chain has TRBV20-1 and TRBJ2-3, with D perhaps TRBD2 (6 bases). Trimming stripped 4 bases from V and 0 bases from J, with 14 bases between. The V gene's germline CDR1 is DFQATT and CDR2 SNEGSKA (reference sequence). The CDR3 spans 15 residues. Here the CDR3 DNA reads TGCAGTGCTAAATGGGACTTCGCTAGCACAGATACGCAGTATTTT. This codes for CSAKWDFASTDTQYF.

V and J are TRBV7-9 and TRBJ1-3; D may be TRBD1 (6 bases). The germline V gene encodes CDR1 SEHNR and CDR2 FQNEAQ (reference sequence). Trimming left V 7 bases short and J 4 bases short, with 11 bases between. This CDR3 is built from 13 residues. The CDR3 spells CASNTGSGNTIYF. In DNA form, the CDR3 reads TGTGCCAGCAACACAGGGTCAGGAAACACCATATATTTT.

This rearrangement joins TRBV20-1 to TRBJ2-5; 7 positions match TRBD2. The CDR3 contains 15 residues. With V trimmed by 2 bases and J by 5 bases, 11 bases remained unmatched. Germline loops: CDR1 DFQATT, CDR2 SNEGSKA (reference sequence). CDR3 region: CSARSRTRSYETQYF. The CDR3, as DNA: TGCAGTGCTAGAAGCCGGACTAGATCGTATGAGACCCAGTACTTC.

The chain has TRBV11-3 and TRBJ2-7; possible D gene TRBD2, 6 bases. V was cut by 3 bases and J by 1 base, with 10 bases left in between. The germline V gene encodes CDR1 SGHNT and CDR2 YENEEA. The CDR3 runs to 14 residues. In DNA, the CDR3 is TGTGCCAGCAGCTTGGCTAGCGCTTCCTACGAGCAGTACTTC. Its protein is CASSLASASYEQYF.

The table lists this clonotype with many counts. The V gene is TRBV5-6, the J gene TRBJ2-3; D possibly corresponds to TRBD2 (5 bases). V was cut by 0 bases and J by 4 bases, with 9 bases left in between. The germline V gene has CDR1 SGHDT and CDR2 YYEEEE. This CDR3 has 14 amino acids. The CDR3 region is CASSLGGSSDTQYF. The CDR3 nucleotides read TGTGCCAGCAGCTTGGGTGGGAGCTCAGATACGCAGTATTTT.

The J gene is TRBJ2-5, the V gene TRBV2; 14 nucleotides line up with TRBD2. V gave up 10 bases and J gave up 7 bases; unmatched junction bases: 11. The CDR3 length is 15 residues. Germline lookup yields CDR1 SNHLY and CDR2 FYNNEI. The CDR3, as DNA: TGTGCCACTACGGGACTAGCGGGGGCAGAAGGGACCCAGTACTTC. Translating gives CATTGLAGAEGTQYF.

The rearrangement joins TRBV19 to TRBJ2-2, with 13 bases that match TRBD2. V lost 6 bases to trimming and J lost 5 bases; unmatched junction nucleotides: 3. The CDR3 has 15 amino acids. The germline CDR1 and CDR2 sequences are LNHDA and SQIVND (reference sequence). The CDR3 region is CASSKTSGRTGELFF. The DNA for the CDR3 is TGTGCCAGTAGCAAGACTAGCGGGAGGACCGGGGAGCTGTTTTTT.

Comments on this clonotype: At one boundary the junction diverges from the germline segment, which might be a read error. The chain recombines TRBV2 with TRBJ2-1, with 11 bases aligning to TRBD2. The germline CDR1 and CDR2 sequences are SNHLY and FYNNEI. The CDR3 runs to 14 residues. The CDR3 sequence: CASTPTSGIIRQFF. CDR3 sequence (DNA): TGCGCCAGCACCCCGACTAGCGGGATAATTCGGCAGTTCTTC. The entire variable domain, with the rest obtained from reference TRBV2 and TRBJ2-1, is as follows: EPEVTQTPSHQVTQMGQEVILRCVPISNHLYFYWYRQILGQKVEFLVSFYNNEISEKSEIFDDQFSVERPDGSNFTLKIRSTKLEDSAMYFCASTPTSGIIRQFFGPGTRLTVL.

This chain joins TRBV2 and TRBJ1-5; D remains unclear. V was shortened by 6 bases and J by 6 bases, with 15 bases between the two germline ends. This CDR3 is built from 14 residues. The germline gives CDR1 SNHLY, CDR2 FYNNEI. For the CDR3, the DNA is TGTGCCAGCAGGCGAGGATTCCTCGGTCAGCCCCAGCATTTT. It specifies CASRRGFLGQPQHF.

To note about this clonotype: One junction end disagrees with the germline gene, perhaps due to a read error. The chain links TRBV20-1 to TRBJ1-2, with D possibly TRBD1 on 6 matching bases. This CDR3 spans 12 amino acids. CDR1 DFQATT and CDR2 SNEGSKA come from the germline V gene (reference sequence). The chain's CDR3 is CSGRGSGFTVAF. The CDR3 coding sequence is TGCAGTGGTAGGGGGTCTGGGTTTACGGTAGCCTTC.